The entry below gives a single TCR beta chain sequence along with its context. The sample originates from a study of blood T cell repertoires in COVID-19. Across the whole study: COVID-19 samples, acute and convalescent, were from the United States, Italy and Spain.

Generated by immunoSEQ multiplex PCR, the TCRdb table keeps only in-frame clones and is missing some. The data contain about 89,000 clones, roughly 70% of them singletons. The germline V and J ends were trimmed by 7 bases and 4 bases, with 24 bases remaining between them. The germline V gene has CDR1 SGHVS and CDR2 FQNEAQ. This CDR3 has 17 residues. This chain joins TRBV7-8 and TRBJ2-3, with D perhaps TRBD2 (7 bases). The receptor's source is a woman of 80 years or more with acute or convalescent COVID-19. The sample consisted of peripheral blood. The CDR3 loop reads CASTFYVGGRGADTQYF. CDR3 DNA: TGTGCCAGCACCTTCTATGTGGGGGGCCGGGGGGCAGATACGCAGTATTTT.